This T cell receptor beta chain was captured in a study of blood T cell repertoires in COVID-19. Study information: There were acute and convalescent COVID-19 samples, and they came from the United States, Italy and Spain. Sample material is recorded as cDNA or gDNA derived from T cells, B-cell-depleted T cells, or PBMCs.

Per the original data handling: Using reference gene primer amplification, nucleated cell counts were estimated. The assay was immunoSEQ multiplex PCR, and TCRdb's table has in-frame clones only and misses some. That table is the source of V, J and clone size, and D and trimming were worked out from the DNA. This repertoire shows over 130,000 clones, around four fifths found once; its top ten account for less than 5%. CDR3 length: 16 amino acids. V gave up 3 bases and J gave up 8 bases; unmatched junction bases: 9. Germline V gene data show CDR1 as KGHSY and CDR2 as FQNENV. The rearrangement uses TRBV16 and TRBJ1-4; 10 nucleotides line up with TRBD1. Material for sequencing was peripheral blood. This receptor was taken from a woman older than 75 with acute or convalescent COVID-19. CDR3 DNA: TGTGCCAGCAGCCACCATGACAGGGGGCGCGAAGAAAAACTGTTTTTT. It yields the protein CASSHHDRGREEKLFF. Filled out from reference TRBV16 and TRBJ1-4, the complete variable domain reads GEEVAQTPKHLVRGEGQKAKLYCAPIKGHSYVFWYQQVLKNEFKFLISFQNENVFDETGMPKERFSAKCLPNSPCSLEIQATKLEDSAVYFCASSHHDRGREEKLFFGSGTQLSVL.